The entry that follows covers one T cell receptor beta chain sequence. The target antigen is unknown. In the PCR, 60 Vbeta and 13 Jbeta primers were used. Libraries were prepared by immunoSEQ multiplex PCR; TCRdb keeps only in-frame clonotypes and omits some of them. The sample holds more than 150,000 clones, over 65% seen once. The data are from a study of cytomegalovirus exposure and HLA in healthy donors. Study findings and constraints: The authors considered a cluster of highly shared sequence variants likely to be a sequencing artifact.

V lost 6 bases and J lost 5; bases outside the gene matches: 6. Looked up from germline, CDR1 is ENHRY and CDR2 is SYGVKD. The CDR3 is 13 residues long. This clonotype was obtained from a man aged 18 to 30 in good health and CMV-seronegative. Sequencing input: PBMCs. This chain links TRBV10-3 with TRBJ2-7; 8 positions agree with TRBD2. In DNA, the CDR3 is TGTGCCATCAGCTTGACTAGCGTCAACGAGCAGTACTTC. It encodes CAISLTSVNEQYF.